These 9 T cell receptor beta chains came from one sample sequenced in a study of T cell clones after liver transplantation. The assay was immunoSEQ multiplex PCR, and TCRdb's table has in-frame clones only and misses some. The sample contains approximately 75,000 clones, 80% of which appear only once. Source: CD4+ T cells from blood, taken 12 months after liver transplant. All receptors derive from a human patient who received a liver transplant. Some T cells may be transferred from the graft donor.

This clone has only one observation. The CDR3, as DNA: TGTGCCACCAACACCCCCGGGACAGGGGGGGAGACCCAGTACTTC. Its protein product is CATNTPGTGGETQYF. The V and J genes are TRBV28 and TRBJ2-5; 11 bases fit TRBD1. This CDR3 region has 15 residues. Losses at the gene ends were 10 bases for V and 5 bases for J; bases not matched to a gene: 12. Germline CDR1 is MDHEN and CDR2 is SYDVKM.

The chain employs TRBV19 and TRBJ1-1; TRBD1 is a possible D gene (6 bases). From germline, CDR1 is LNHDA and CDR2 SQIVND (reference sequence). V was cut by 5 bases and J by 6 bases, with 13 bases left in between. The CDR3 covers 13 residues. The CDR3 nucleotides read TGTGCCAGTAGTTTCAAGGACAGACCTGAAGCTTTCTTT. Translation gives CASSFKDRPEAFF.

The chain couples TRBV7-2 to TRBJ2-1; no firm D call. This CDR3 region has 13 residues. Germline CDR1 SGHTA, CDR2 FQGNSA. Deletions cut 5 bases from V and 6 bases from J, with 11 bases between. The CDR3 DNA sequence: TGTGCCAGCAGCACGATCCCAGGCAATGAGCAGTTCTTC. It specifies CASSTIPGNEQFF.

The chain uses TRBV7-9 and TRBJ2-7; D perhaps matches TRBD1 (5 bases). This CDR3 has 13 amino acids. Germline V gene sequence: CDR1 SEHNR, CDR2 FQNEAQ (reference sequence). V lost 1 base to trimming and J lost 4 bases, with 8 bases between them. The CDR3 loop is CASSLGRAYEQYF. In DNA, the CDR3 is TGTGCCAGCAGCTTAGGCAGGGCATACGAGCAGTACTTC.

CDR3 DNA: TGTGCCAGCAGCTTAGGGTGGACTAGCGGTAGGAATGAGCAGTTCTTC. Amino acids: CASSLGWTSGRNEQFF. The gene calls are TRBV7-8 and TRBJ2-1; 10 bases are shared with TRBD2. CDR1 is SGHVS, CDR2 FQNEAQ, per germline. CDR3 size: 16 residues. J gave up 7 bases and V 1 base, and 7 bases lay outside the gene matches.

The chain recombines TRBV28 with TRBJ1-2; 7 nucleotides agree with TRBD1. There are 14 residues in the CDR3. Germline loops: CDR1 MDHEN, CDR2 SYDVKM. J lost 6 bases, V lost 8 bases, and 12 bases had no gene match. The CDR3 loop is CASLRGGAGNGYTF. CDR3 coding DNA: TGTGCCAGCCTCAGAGGGGGCGCGGGGAATGGCTACACCTTC.

This clone appeared a few times. The chain has TRBV29-1 and TRBJ2-5, with D maybe TRBD1 (5 bases). V was shortened by 3 bases and J by 5 bases, with 16 bases between the two germline ends. The CDR3 totals 14 residues. Per germline, CDR1 SQVTM and CDR2 ANQGSEA. CDR3 sequence reads: CSVEGRFPGETQYF. The DNA for the CDR3 is TGCAGCGTTGAGGGGCGATTCCCCGGGGAGACCCAGTACTTC.

This chain joins TRBV9 and TRBJ2-1; D assignment may be TRBD1 or TRBD2 (5 bases each). This CDR3 is 14 amino acids long. Germline-derived CDR1 and CDR2 are SGDLS and YYNGEE. Trimming cost V 1 base and J 8 bases, with 13 bases left between them. CDR3 loop: CASSVRGEGDEQFF. In DNA form, the CDR3 reads TGTGCCAGCAGCGTAAGGGGAGAGGGCGATGAGCAGTTCTTC.

V usage is TRBV7-9 and J usage is TRBJ1-3; a possible D gene is TRBD1 (5 bases). Germline CDR1 is SEHNR and CDR2 is FQNEAQ (reference sequence). Trimming took 3 bases from V and 0 from J, leaving 12 bases between them. This CDR3 spans 16 amino acids. CDR3 coding DNA: TGTGCCAGCAGCTTCCTTGAAAGGGGCTCTGGAAACACCATATATTTT. Translating gives CASSFLERGSGNTIYF. Filled out from reference TRBV7-9 and TRBJ1-3, the complete variable domain reads DTGVSQNPRHKITKRGQNVTFRCDPISEHNRLYWYRQTLGQGPEFLTYFQNEAQLEKSRLLSDRFSAERPKGSFSTLEIQRTEQGDSAMYLCASSFLERGSGNTIYFGEGSWLTVV.